This T cell receptor (beta chain) is from a study of blood T cells in healthy people across ages (dated by TCRdb to 2015 to 2017). As for the study more broadly: Template switching captured roughly one uniquely barcoded TCR beta cDNA molecule per two T cells in model experiments. To avoid experimental bias, donors of different ages were distributed randomly across sequencing lanes. Using the same blood draw, the study looked at two additional independent replicas of 1 million unique cDNA reads for two donors, one aged 18 to 30 and the other aged 80 or older. The donors were split into four age groups: young (average around 17 years), middle-aged (over 35), aged (around 67) and long-lived (approximately 80). Using deep sequencing normalized with unique cDNA molecular identifiers, the study measured how TCR beta repertoire diversity changes with age.

Of note for this clonotype: Its antigen is not yet known. Per-base qualities were not stored, and no clone one base away is much larger.

CDR1 and CDR2 are drawn from the germline V gene: SGHTA, FQGTGA. Its CDR3 holds 15 amino acids, cysteine through phenylalanine. Only the CDR3 DNA is retained, 45 bases long and in frame from the first base. After removal of 5 bases from V and 4 bases from J, the junction retains 5 bases not matched to a gene. The method behind the library was 5' RACE. Instrument used: Illumina HiSeq 2500. A second 7 to 11 cycle PCR used a sample-barcoded 5' primer and a J-beta primer mix. A unique molecular identifier was introduced onto each TCR beta cDNA molecule by a template-switch 5' adaptor carrying 12 random nucleotides. Each sample yielded at least 2.5 million CDR3-containing paired-end reads. The Mint cDNA synthesis kit, primed by a TRBC-specific oligonucleotide, was used to synthesize first-strand cDNA from all RNA. Following uracil-DNA glycosylase treatment, a first 18-cycle PCR with universal primers M1SS and BC2_uni_R was performed on all cDNA. The source study handled its data this way. Normalization of each sample was performed by random selection of 1 million high-quality reads, each carrying a distinct molecular identifier. Instead of being binned into consensus sequences, reads with shared molecular identifiers were discarded. MiTCR, run with a Q25 quality threshold and the strictest error-elimination algorithm, handled CDR3 identification, clonotype clustering and error correction. A nonparametric unseen species model using Euler transformation provided a lower-bound estimate of total TCR beta diversity. TCRdb ran its own pipeline on the public reads, namely fastp trimming at Q25 and MiXCR clone calling, and kept in-frame beta chains. Under each unique CDR3 protein, matching rows form one entry showing the most common genes and DNA. The V and J calls come from TCRdb's annotation, not from the publication. The sample table lists fewer than 1.5 million distinct CDR3 sequences, 42% of them with a count of one. Of the sample, under 8% falls within the top ten clones.

Donors were 40 or so systemically healthy Caucasian individuals from Russia aged roughly 6 to 95 years. Each donor gave 9 to 10 milliliters of peripheral blood, collected into EDTA-treated Vacutainer tubes. Ficoll-Paque density-gradient centrifugation was used to isolate PBMCs, with at least 7 million per sample. Total RNA, at least 6 micrograms per sample, was extracted from PBMCs with Trizol reagent. For every donor, an aliquot of PBMCs went through flow cytometry to measure the percentages of naive CD45RAhigh/CD27high T cells. Overall results and qualifications from the work: Total diversity estimates from one million sequenced T cells were considered lower bounds and underestimates. The long-lived group showed more naive CD4+ T cells, fewer expanded clones and increased TCR diversity than the aged group, suggesting age selection. The CMV infection status of donors was not known, potentially confounding age-related changes in expanded clonotypes. The percentage of naive T cells measured by flow cytometry correlated strongly with observed TCR beta diversity. As age increased, observed TCR beta diversity per million T cells dropped in a roughly linear way, and a significant reduction was already evident by age about 40. Conclusive comparison of naive and antigen-experienced compartments was prevented by the profiling of bulk unsorted PBMCs.

The receptor's source is a woman between 18 and 30 years old in good health. Sample: blood. The chain is assembled from TRBV7-3 and TRBJ2-1; TRBD2 matches 10 bases in the middle. The CDR3 reads CASSLSGGQYNEQFF. The nucleotide sequence reads as follows: TGTGCCAGCAGCCTTAGCGGGGGGCAGTACAATGAGCAGTTCTTC.